These 31 T cell receptor beta chains came from one sample sequenced in a study of response to subunit inactivated influenza vaccine. TCRdb called the RT-PCR reads again in MiXCR, with one record for every CDR3 protein. The table includes 250,000 to 350,000 distinct CDR3 sequences, roughly 22% detected once. This sample comprised PBMCs from blood, obtained about 19 months after vaccination. Every receptor here comes from a man between 50 and 75 years old who received an inactivated influenza vaccine.

This clonotype appeared a few times. The rearrangement uses TRBV2 and TRBJ2-2; 10 nucleotides agree with TRBD2. CDR1 and CDR2 from the germline V gene are SNHLY and FYNNEI. The J segment lost 10 bases and the V segment lost 4 bases, leaving 6 bases of the junction unmatched. This CDR3 spans 14 amino acids. CDR3 DNA sequence: TGTGCCAGCAGTGGAGGACTAGCGGTTGAGGAGCTGTTTTTT. Its translation is CASSGGLAVEELFF. Based on the CDR3 plus reference TRBV2 and TRBJ2-2, the full variable domain is EPEVTQTPSHQVTQMGQEVILRCVPISNHLYFYWYRQILGQKVEFLVSFYNNEISEKSEIFDDQFSVERPDGSNFTLKIRSTKLEDSAMYFCASSGGLAVEELFFGEGSRLTVL.

This clonotype appeared many times. This sequence joins TRBV12-3 or TRBV12-4 and TRBJ2-3; 8 nucleotides line up with TRBD1. The CDR3 runs to 15 residues. Unmatched junction bases numbered 6, after V lost 5 bases and J lost 2 bases. CDR3 sequence reads: CASSDYRGVTDTQYF. The CDR3 nucleotides are TGTGCCAGCAGTGACTACAGGGGGGTCACAGATACGCAGTATTTT.

V gene TRBV6-2 or TRBV6-3 combines with J gene TRBJ1-4, with unresolved D. This CDR3 spans 13 amino acids. V was pared by 2 bases and J by 7 bases, with 8 bases between. Germline-derived CDR1 and CDR2 are MNHEY and SVGEGT. CDR3 in DNA: TGTGCCAGCAGTTACGACGGCCTTGAAAAACTGTTTTTT. Amino acid sequence: CASSYDGLEKLFF.

The chain carries TRBV20-1 and TRBJ2-1, with a weak D call TRBD1 (6 bases). Germline V lookup: CDR1 DFQATT, CDR2 SNEGSKA (reference sequence). CDR3 size: 16 residues. V lost 0 bases to trimming and J lost 3 bases, with 15 bases between them. The CDR3 region has the DNA TGCAGTGCTAGAGATGCCGGGACAAACTTCTACAATGAGCAGTTCTTC. Its protein is CSARDAGTNFYNEQFF.

This clonotype has a single count. The junction and the germline gene differ at one end; a read error may be behind it. The chain joins TRBV3-1 to TRBJ1-5; D is ambiguous. CDR3 length: 12 amino acids. Germline CDR1 LGHDT, CDR2 YNNKEL (reference sequence). CDR3: CASSQDSSRKTF. CDR3 nucleotide sequence: TGTGCCAGCAGCCAAGATTCGTCCCGAAAGACGTTT.

Comment on this clonotype: A junction boundary mismatches the germline segment, possibly from a read error. CDR3 DNA sequence: TGCAGTGCTAGCACAGGGGGTAGGACTGAAGATTTCTTT. As protein: CSASTGGRTEDFF. The rearrangement uses TRBV20-1 and TRBJ1-1, with 8 bases identical to TRBD1. Germline assignment: CDR1 DFQATT and CDR2 SNEGSKA (reference sequence). The CDR3 length is 13 residues.

In its sample, this clonotype was seen a few times. The chain carries TRBV5-1 and TRBJ1-1; D remains ambiguous. V was trimmed by 5 bases and J by 0 bases, leaving 8 bases between them. The CDR3 length is 13 residues. From germline, CDR1 is SGHRS and CDR2 YFSETQ. The chain's CDR3 is CASSEGMNTEAFF. For the CDR3, the DNA is TGCGCCAGCAGTGAAGGGATGAACACTGAAGCTTTCTTT.

The chain joins TRBV5-6 to TRBJ1-1; D unresolved. The ends were cut back, 4 bases at V and 1 base at J, with 11 bases in the middle. Germline V lookup: CDR1 SGHDT, CDR2 YYEEEE. The CDR3 runs 14 residues. The CDR3, as DNA: TGTGCCAGCAGCCACGAGAAAGGGAACACTGAAGCTTTCTTT. It encodes CASSHEKGNTEAFF.

The genes are TRBV28 and TRBJ1-2, with a tentative D call TRBD1 (6 bases). Trimming shortened V by 7 bases and J by 6 bases, and 9 bases separated the two germline ends. Per the germline V gene, CDR1 is MDHEN and CDR2 is SYDVKM. The CDR3 spans 11 residues. The CDR3 DNA reads TGTGCCAGCACAGGGGTAAATGGCTACACCTTC. Protein sequence: CASTGVNGYTF.

The chain has TRBV4-3 and TRBJ2-2; D uncertain. The V gene's germline CDR1 is LGHNA and CDR2 YSLEER. CDR3 length: 17 amino acids. Deletions cut 4 bases from V and 5 bases from J, with 20 bases between. CDR3 nucleotide sequence: TGCGCCAGCAGCCCCTCTCACGCGTACCGGAGAACCGGGGAGCTGTTTTTT. This codes for CASSPSHAYRRTGELFF.

In this sample, this clonotype turned up many times. V gene TRBV7-2 combines with J gene TRBJ1-4; a weak D match, TRBD1 (6 bases). There are 13 residues in the CDR3. Germline assignment: CDR1 SGHTA and CDR2 FQGNSA. V was cut by 5 bases and J by 11 bases, with 15 bases left in between. The CDR3 coding sequence is TGTGCCAGCAGCCCGGTGACAGGAACCAAACTGTTTTTT. It codes for CASSPVTGTKLFF. The full variable domain, with the rest looked up from reference TRBV7-2 and TRBJ1-4, is GAGVSQSPSNKVTEKGKDVELRCDPISGHTALYWYRQSLGQGLEFLIYFQGNSAPDKSGLPSDRFSAERTGGSVSTLTIQRTQQEDSAVYLCASSPVTGTKLFFGSGTQLSVL.

This clonotype was seen only a few times. The chain couples TRBV7-2 to TRBJ1-2, with D possibly matching TRBD1 (5 bases). V shed 9 bases and J shed 6 bases, with 17 bases lying between them. Germline values: CDR1 SGHTA, CDR2 FQGNSA. This CDR3 contains 13 residues. CDR3 sequence reads: CASNAGGNNGYTF. The CDR3 coding sequence is TGTGCCAGTAACGCCGGGGGAAATAATGGCTACACCTTC.

V and J are TRBV20-1 and TRBJ2-1; 9 bases agree with TRBD2. The CDR3 has 19 residues. The V segment lost 1 base and the J segment 2 bases; nucleotides outside the gene matches: 15. In germline, CDR1 is DFQATT, CDR2 SNEGSKA (reference sequence). The CDR3 DNA reads TGCAGTGCTAGAGGGTTTCGTCCGGCGGTAGCGGGAGCCTACAATGAGCAGTTCTTC. It codes for CSARGFRPAVAGAYNEQFF.

This clonotype showed up just a few times. V is TRBV5-1 and J is TRBJ2-3; D unclear. Germline-derived CDR1 and CDR2 are SGHRS and YFSETQ. Trimming took off 3 bases at V and 1 base at J, with 12 bases between the two ends. CDR3 size: 15 residues. For the CDR3, the DNA is TGCGCCAGCAGCTCTTTTTCACTTCGCACAGATACGCAGTATTTT. This codes for CASSSFSLRTDTQYF.

This clonotype was observed a handful of times. The rearrangement uses TRBV10-1 and TRBJ2-3; D not certain. Germline CDR1 WNHNN, CDR2 SYGVQD (reference sequence). The CDR3 is 13 amino acids. V lost 0 bases and J 4 bases, leaving 5 bases between the germline ends. Here the CDR3 reads CASSESTADTQYF. CDR3 nucleotide sequence: TGCGCCAGCAGTGAGTCAACTGCAGATACGCAGTATTTT.

V and J are TRBV6-1 and TRBJ1-1; D is perhaps TRBD1 (6 bases). Germline V gene lookup returns CDR1 MNHNS and CDR2 SASEGT. The CDR3 has 15 residues. V lost 7 bases to trimming and J lost 1 base, with 16 bases between them. CDR3: CASIPLGHRNTEAFF. The CDR3 DNA sequence: TGTGCCAGCATCCCCCTGGGACATCGGAACACTGAAGCTTTCTTT.

The genes are TRBV29-1 and TRBJ1-5; TRBD1 might be the D (6 bases). The CDR3 spans 15 residues. The germline CDR1 and CDR2 sequences are SQVTM and ANQGSEA. The ends were cut back, 1 base at V and 2 bases at J, with 12 bases in the middle. Here the CDR3 reads CSVEARGRGNQPQHF. CDR3 in DNA: TGCAGCGTTGAAGCCCGGGGGCGAGGCAATCAGCCCCAGCATTTT.

The sample holds a few counts of this clonotype. The J gene is TRBJ2-2, the V gene TRBV12-3 or TRBV12-4; 7 positions agree with TRBD1. The V segment lost 6 bases and the J segment 5 bases; nucleotides outside the gene matches: 3. The CDR3 has 13 amino acids. The CDR3 loop is CASRRQGTGELFF. The CDR3 nucleotides read TGTGCCAGCAGGCGACAGGGTACCGGGGAGCTGTTTTTT.

V and J are TRBV28 and TRBJ2-1, with 13 bases lining up with TRBD2. Germline CDR1 and CDR2: MDHEN and SYDVKM. After removal of 5 bases from V and 9 bases from J, the junction contained 4 bases not matched to a gene. This CDR3 has 14 residues. CDR3 sequence: CASSPGLAGVEQFF. CDR3 bases: TGTGCCAGCAGTCCTGGACTAGCGGGAGTTGAGCAGTTCTTC.

This clonotype was observed a few times. The CDR3 nucleotides read TGCAGTGCTAGAATAGCGGGAGGGCCAGAAGTTAGAAATGAGCAGTTCTTC. Amino acids: CSARIAGGPEVRNEQFF. V usage is TRBV20-1 and J usage is TRBJ2-1; 11 bases match TRBD2. This CDR3 has 17 residues. Per the germline V gene, CDR1 is DFQATT and CDR2 is SNEGSKA (reference sequence). V trimming: 2 bases; J trimming: 7 bases; junction bases outside the gene matches: 13.

The chain employs TRBV27 and TRBJ1-4; TRBD1 matches at 7 bases. Germline-derived CDR1 and CDR2 are MNHEY and SMNVEV (reference sequence). Trimming at V came to 6 bases and at J to 1 base, leaving 5 bases not matched to a gene. The CDR3 has 15 residues. CDR3 sequence: CASRQDRVTNEKLFF. In nucleotides, the CDR3 is TGTGCCAGCAGACAAGACAGGGTAACTAATGAAAAACTGTTTTTT.

The CDR3 spells CASSQGQGDLNKQFF. CDR3 sequence (DNA): TGTGCCAGCTCACAGGGACAGGGGGATTTAAATAAGCAGTTCTTC. The V and J genes are TRBV18 and TRBJ2-1; 11 bases agree with TRBD1. The V gene's germline CDR1 is KGHSH and CDR2 LQKENI. V shed 4 bases, J shed 11 bases, and the junction held 10 bases outside the gene matches. The CDR3 runs 15 residues.

This clonotype has just a few counts. The chain joins TRBV4-3 to TRBJ2-3, with TRBD1 identical over 8 bases. V was clipped by 0 bases and J by 2 bases; unmatched bases: 4. CDR3 length equals 16 residues. CDR1 is LGHNA and CDR2 is YSLEER in the germline V gene. This chain's CDR3 is CASSQEAGGNTDTQYF. The DNA of the CDR3 is TGCGCCAGCAGCCAAGAGGCAGGGGGCAACACAGATACGCAGTATTTT.

This clonotype occurred many times. The rearrangement links TRBV7-6 to TRBJ1-2; TRBD1 might be the D (5 bases). Germline loops: CDR1 SGHVS, CDR2 FNYEAQ. Between the trimmed V and J ends, which lost 5 bases and 2 bases, there was a span of 15 bases. The CDR3 is made up of 15 amino acids. The CDR3 sequence is CASSPAGQGNYGYTF. DNA for the CDR3: TGTGCCAGCAGCCCGGCGGGGCAGGGAAACTATGGCTACACCTTC.

This clonotype was seen repeatedly, ten times or more. The chain couples TRBV19 to TRBJ2-3; either TRBD1 or TRBD2 may fit D (5 bases each). The CDR3 runs 16 residues. Germline assignment: CDR1 LNHDA and CDR2 SQIVND (reference sequence). V lost 3 bases to trimming and J lost 4 bases, with 17 bases between them. This CDR3 is CASSISVRGSADTQYF. In nucleotides, the CDR3 is TGTGCCAGTAGTATCTCCGTACGGGGCAGCGCAGATACGCAGTATTTT.

The chain has TRBV12-3 or TRBV12-4 and TRBJ1-1; D gene unclear. The CDR3 is 13 amino acids. Trimming removed 6 bases from V and 4 bases from J, with 12 bases in between. The CDR3 reads CASRGWETTEAFF. CDR3 in DNA: TGTGCCAGCAGGGGATGGGAGACCACTGAAGCTTTCTTT.

The rearrangement joins TRBV7-6 to TRBJ1-2, with D maybe TRBD1 (5 bases). V was trimmed by 5 bases and J by 4 bases, leaving 20 bases between them. The CDR3 sequence is 16 residues long. Germline V lookup: CDR1 SGHVS, CDR2 FNYEAQ. This chain's CDR3 is CASSERGGRVLYGYTF. CDR3 in DNA: TGTGCCAGCAGCGAGCGAGGCGGCAGGGTCCTCTATGGCTACACCTTC.

This chain uses TRBV29-1 with TRBJ2-7; D call uncertain. Between the trimmed V and J ends, which lost 7 bases and 0 bases, there was a span of 10 bases. Germline-derived CDR1 and CDR2 are SQVTM and ANQGSEA. This CDR3 contains 12 residues. CDR3 nucleotide sequence: TGCAGCGCCGGAATGGGCTCCTACGAGCAGTACTTC. It encodes CSAGMGSYEQYF.

This clonotype came up many times. The chain uses TRBV4-1 and TRBJ1-1; D unclear. V lost 1 base and J lost 1, with 7 bases in between. The CDR3 totals 14 residues. CDR1 and CDR2 (germline): MGHRA, YSYEKL. The CDR3 region has the DNA TGCGCCAGCAGCCAAGTAACTGCGAACACTGAAGCTTTCTTT. This translates into CASSQVTANTEAFF.

This sequence joins TRBV18 and TRBJ1-1, with D unresolved. CDR3 size: 13 residues. Trimming shortened V by 5 bases and J by 3 bases, and 10 bases separated the two germline ends. Germline V gives CDR1 KGHSH, CDR2 LQKENI. The CDR3 DNA reads TGTGCCAGCTCAGGGTTTTTAGACACTGAAGCTTTCTTT. This encodes CASSGFLDTEAFF.

This chain joins TRBV6-6 and TRBJ2-1; D is uncertain. This CDR3 has 12 amino acids. V shed 6 bases and J shed 10 bases, with 13 bases lying between them. Germline CDR1 MNHNY, CDR2 SVGAGI (reference sequence). In DNA form, the CDR3 reads TGTGCCAGCAGGGCCCGAATGGGCGAGCAGTTCTTC. This gives the protein CASRARMGEQFF.